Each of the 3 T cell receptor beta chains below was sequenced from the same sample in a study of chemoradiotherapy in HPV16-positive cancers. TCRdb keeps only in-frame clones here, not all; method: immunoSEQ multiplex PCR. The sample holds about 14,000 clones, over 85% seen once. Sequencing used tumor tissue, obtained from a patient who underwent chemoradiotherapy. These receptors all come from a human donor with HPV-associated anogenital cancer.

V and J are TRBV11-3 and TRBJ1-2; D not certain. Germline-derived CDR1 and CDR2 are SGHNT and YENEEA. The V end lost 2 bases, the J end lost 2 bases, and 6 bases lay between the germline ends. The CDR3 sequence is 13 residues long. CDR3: CASSLQANYGYTF. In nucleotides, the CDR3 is TGTGCCAGCAGCTTACAGGCGAACTATGGCTACACCTTC.

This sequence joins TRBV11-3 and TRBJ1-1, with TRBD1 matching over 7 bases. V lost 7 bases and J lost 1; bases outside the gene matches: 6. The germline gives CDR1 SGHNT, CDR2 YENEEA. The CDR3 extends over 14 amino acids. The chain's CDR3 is CASKPGTANTEAFF. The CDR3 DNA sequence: TGTGCCAGCAAACCCGGGACAGCGAACACTGAAGCTTTCTTT.

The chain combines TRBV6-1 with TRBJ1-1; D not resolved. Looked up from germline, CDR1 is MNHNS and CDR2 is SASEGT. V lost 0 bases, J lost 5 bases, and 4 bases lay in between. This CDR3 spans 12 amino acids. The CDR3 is CASSEAWTEAFF. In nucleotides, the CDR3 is TGTGCCAGCAGTGAAGCATGGACTGAAGCTTTCTTT.